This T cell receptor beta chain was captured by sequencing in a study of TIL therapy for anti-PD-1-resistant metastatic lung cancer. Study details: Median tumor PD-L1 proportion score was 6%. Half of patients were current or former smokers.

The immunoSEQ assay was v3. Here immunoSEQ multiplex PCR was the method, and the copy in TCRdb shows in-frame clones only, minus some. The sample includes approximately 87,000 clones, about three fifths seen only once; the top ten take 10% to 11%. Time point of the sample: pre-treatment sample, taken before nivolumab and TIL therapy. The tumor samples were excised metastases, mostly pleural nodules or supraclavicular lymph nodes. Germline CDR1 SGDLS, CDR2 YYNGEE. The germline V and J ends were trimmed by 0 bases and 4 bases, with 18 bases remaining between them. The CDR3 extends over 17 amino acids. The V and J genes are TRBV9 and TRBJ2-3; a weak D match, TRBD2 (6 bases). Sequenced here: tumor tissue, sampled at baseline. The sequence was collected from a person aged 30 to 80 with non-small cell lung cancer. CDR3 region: CASSVGRVAELPDTQYF. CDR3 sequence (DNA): TGTGCCAGCAGCGTAGGGAGAGTAGCGGAGCTCCCAGATACGCAGTATTTT.